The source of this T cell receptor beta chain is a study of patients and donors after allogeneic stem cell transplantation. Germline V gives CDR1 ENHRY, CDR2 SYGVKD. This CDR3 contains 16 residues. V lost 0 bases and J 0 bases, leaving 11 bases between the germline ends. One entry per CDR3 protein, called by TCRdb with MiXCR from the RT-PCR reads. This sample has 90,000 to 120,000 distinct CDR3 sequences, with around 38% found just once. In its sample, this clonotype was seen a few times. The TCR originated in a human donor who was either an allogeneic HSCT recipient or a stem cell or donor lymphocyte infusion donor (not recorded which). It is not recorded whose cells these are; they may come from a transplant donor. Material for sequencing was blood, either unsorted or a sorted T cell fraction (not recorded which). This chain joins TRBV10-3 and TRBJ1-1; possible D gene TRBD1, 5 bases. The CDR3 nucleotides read TGTGCCATCAGTGAGTCGAGGCAACAGGTGAACACTGAAGCTTTCTTT. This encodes CAISESRQQVNTEAFF.